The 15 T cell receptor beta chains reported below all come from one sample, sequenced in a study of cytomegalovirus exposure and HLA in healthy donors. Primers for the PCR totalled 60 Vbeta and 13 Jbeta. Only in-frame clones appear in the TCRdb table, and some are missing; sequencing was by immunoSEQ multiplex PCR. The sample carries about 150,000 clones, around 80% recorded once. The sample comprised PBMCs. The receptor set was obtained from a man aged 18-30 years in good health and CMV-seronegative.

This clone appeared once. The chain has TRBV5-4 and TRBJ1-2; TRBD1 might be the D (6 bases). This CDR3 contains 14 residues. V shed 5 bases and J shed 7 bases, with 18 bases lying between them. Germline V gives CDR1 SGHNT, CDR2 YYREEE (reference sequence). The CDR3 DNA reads TGTGCCAGCAGATATCTACAGGGTTTACCTGGCTACACCTTC. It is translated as CASRYLQGLPGYTF. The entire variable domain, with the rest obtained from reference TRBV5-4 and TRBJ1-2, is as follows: ETGVTQSPTHLIKTRGQQVTLRCSSQSGHNTVSWYQQALGQGPQFIFQYYREEENGRGNFPPRFSGLQFPNYSSELNVNALELDDSALYLCASRYLQGLPGYTFGSGTRLTVV.

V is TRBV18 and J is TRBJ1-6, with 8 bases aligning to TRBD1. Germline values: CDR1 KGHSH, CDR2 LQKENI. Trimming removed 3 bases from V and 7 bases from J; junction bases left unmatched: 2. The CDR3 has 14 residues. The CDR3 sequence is CASSPDRGNSPLHF. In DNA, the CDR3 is TGTGCCAGCTCACCCGACAGGGGAAATTCACCCCTCCACTTT.

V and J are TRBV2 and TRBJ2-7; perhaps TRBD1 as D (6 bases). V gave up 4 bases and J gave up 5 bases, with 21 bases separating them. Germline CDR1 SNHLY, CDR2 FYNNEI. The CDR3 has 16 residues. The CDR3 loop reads CASSAGDRRTAHEQYF. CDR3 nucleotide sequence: TGTGCCAGCAGTGCGGGTGATCGGAGGACAGCACACGAGCAGTACTTC.

CDR3 DNA: TGTGCCAGCGGAACTAGACAGGGCGCCACTGAAGCTTTCTTT. This sequence encodes CASGTRQGATEAFF. The rearrangement uses TRBV27 and TRBJ1-1, with 7 bases matching TRBD1. V shed 8 bases, J shed 4 bases, and the junction held 10 bases outside the gene matches. The V gene's germline CDR1 is MNHEY and CDR2 SMNVEV (reference sequence). The CDR3 has 14 amino acids.

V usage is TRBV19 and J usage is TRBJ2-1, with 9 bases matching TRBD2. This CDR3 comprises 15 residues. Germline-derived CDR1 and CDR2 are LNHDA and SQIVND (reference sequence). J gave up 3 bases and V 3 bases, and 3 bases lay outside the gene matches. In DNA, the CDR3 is TGTGCCAGTAGTATTAGCGGGAGTGGCTACAATGAGCAGTTCTTC. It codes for CASSISGSGYNEQFF.

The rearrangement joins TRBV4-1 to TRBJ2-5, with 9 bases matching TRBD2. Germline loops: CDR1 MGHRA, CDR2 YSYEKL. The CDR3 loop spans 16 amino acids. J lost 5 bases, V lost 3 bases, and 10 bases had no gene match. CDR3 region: CASSHLQRGARETQYF. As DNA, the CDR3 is TGCGCCAGCAGCCACCTCCAGCGGGGGGCCCGGGAGACCCAGTACTTC.

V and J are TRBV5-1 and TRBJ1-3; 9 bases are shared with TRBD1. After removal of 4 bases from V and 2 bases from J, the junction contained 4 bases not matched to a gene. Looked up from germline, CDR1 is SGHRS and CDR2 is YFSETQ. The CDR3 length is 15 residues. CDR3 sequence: CASSLQGAPGNTIYF. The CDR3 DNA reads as TGCGCCAGCAGCCTACAGGGGGCCCCTGGAAACACCATATATTTT.

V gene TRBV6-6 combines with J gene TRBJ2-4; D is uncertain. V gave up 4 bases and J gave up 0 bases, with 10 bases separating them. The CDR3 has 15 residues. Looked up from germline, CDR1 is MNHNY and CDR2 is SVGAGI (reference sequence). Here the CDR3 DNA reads TGTGCCAGCAGTTCGCGTGCTACAGCCAAAAACATTCAGTACTTC. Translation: CASSSRATAKNIQYF.

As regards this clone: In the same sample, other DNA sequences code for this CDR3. CDR3 amino acids: CASSMGLSAEQYF. CDR3 in DNA: TGTGCCAGTAGTATGGGACTATCGGCCGAGCAGTACTTC. The genes are TRBV19 and TRBJ2-7; 7 bases are a match to TRBD2. The germline CDR1 and CDR2 sequences are LNHDA and SQIVND (reference sequence). The CDR3 spans 13 residues. J was trimmed by 6 bases and V by 3 bases; bases with no gene match: 5.

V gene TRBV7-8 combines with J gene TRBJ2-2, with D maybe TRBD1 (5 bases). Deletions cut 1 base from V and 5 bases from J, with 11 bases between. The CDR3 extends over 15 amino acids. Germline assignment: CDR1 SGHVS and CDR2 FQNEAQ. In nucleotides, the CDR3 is TGTGCCAGCAGCTTAGGCTCCCAGGGAACCGGGGAGCTGTTTTTT. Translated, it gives CASSLGSQGTGELFF.

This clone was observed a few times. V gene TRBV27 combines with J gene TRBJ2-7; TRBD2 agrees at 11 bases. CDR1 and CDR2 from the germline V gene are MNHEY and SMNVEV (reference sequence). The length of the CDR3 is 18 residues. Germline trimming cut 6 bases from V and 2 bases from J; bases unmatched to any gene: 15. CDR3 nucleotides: TGTGCCAGCAGGCGTCGGGGACAACCGGGACTAGCGGCCTACGAGCAGTACTTC. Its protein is CASRRRGQPGLAAYEQYF.

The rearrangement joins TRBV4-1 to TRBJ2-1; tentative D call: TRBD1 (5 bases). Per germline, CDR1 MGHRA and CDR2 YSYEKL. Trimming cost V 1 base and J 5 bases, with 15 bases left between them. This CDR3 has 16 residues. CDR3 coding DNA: TGCGCCAGCAGCCAAGGTCTCCAGGGAAGGAACAATGAGCAGTTCTTC. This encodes CASSQGLQGRNNEQFF.

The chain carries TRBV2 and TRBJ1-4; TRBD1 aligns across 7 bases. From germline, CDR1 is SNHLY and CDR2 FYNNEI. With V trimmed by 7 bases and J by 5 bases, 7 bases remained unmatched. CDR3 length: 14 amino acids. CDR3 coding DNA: TGTGCCAGCACCGGGACAGTTCAGAATGAAAAACTGTTTTTT. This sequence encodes CASTGTVQNEKLFF.

The CDR3 loop reads CASRRLEINEQFF. The CDR3 region has the DNA TGCGCCAGCAGGAGACTGGAAATCAATGAGCAGTTCTTC. The chain carries TRBV5-1 and TRBJ2-1; no firm D call. This CDR3 has 13 amino acids. Germline CDR1 is SGHRS and CDR2 is YFSETQ. V was cut by 5 bases and J by 6 bases, with 12 bases left in between. The full variable domain, in which reference TRBV5-1 and TRBJ2-1 provide the parts outside the CDR3, is KAGVTQTPRYLIKTRGQQVTLSCSPISGHRSVSWYQQTPGQGLQFLFEYFSETQRNKGNFPGRFSGRQFSNSRSEMNVSTLELGDSALYLCASRRLEINEQFFGPGTRLTVL.

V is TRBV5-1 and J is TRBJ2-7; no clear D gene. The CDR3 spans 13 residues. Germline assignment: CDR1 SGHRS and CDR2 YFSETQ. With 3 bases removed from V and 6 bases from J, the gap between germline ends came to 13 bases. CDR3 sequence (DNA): TGCGCCAGCAGCTGCGACAATTGTGCCGAGCAGTACTTC. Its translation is CASSCDNCAEQYF.